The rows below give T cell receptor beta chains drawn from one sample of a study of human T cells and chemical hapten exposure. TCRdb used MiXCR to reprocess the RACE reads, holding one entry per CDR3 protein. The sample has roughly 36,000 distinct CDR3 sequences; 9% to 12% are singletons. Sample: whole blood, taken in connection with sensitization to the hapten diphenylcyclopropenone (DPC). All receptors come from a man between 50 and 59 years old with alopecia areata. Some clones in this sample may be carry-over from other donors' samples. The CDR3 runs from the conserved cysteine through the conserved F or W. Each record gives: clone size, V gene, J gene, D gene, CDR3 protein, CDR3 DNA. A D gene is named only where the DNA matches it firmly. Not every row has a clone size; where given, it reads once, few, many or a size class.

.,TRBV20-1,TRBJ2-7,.,CSARDPTGLDEQYF,TGCAGTGCTAGAGATCCCACAGGGTTGGACGAGCAGTACTTC
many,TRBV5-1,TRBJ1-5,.,CASSASLGNQPQHF,TGCGCCAGCAGCGCCTCCTTAGGCAATCAGCCCCAGCATTTT
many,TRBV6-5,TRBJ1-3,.,CASSYSRNSGNTIYF,TGTGCCAGCAGTTACTCGCGGAATTCTGGAAACACCATATATTTT
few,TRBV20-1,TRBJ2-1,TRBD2,CSASPTSGYNEQFF,TGCAGTGCTAGTCCAACTAGCGGATACAATGAGCAGTTCTTC
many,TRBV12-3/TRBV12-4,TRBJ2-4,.,CASSLGGKNIQYF,TGTGCCAGCAGTCTGGGGGGCAAAAACATTCAGTACTTC
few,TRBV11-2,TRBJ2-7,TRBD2,CASSPGLAGGREQYF,TGTGCCAGCAGCCCGGGACTAGCGGGAGGGCGCGAGCAGTACTTC
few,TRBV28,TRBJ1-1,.,CASTPAGNTEAFF,TGTGCCAGCACACCGGCGGGGAACACTGAAGCTTTCTTT
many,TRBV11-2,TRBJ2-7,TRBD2,CASSLVYLAGGLYEQYF,TGTGCCAGCAGCTTAGTTTATCTAGCGGGAGGACTATACGAGCAGTACTTC
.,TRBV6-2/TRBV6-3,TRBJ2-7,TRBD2,CASSSHLAGGPHEQYF,TGTGCCAGCAGTTCACATCTAGCGGGAGGGCCCCACGAGCAGTACTTC
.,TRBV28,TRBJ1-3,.,CASSPPAGNTIYF,TGTGCCAGCAGTCCTCCGGCTGGAAACACCATATATTTT
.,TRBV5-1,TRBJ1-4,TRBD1,CASSLEGASEKLFF,TGCGCCAGCAGCTTGGAGGGGGCAAGCGAAAAACTGTTTTTT
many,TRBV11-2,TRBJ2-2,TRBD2,CASSYRLAGTNTGELFF,TGTGCCAGCAGCTACCGACTAGCGGGAACGAACACCGGGGAGCTGTTTTTT
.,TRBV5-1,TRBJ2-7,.,CASKLRQASSYEQYF,TGCGCCAGCAAACTCCGACAGGCTAGCTCCTACGAGCAGTACTTC
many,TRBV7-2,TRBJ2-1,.,CASSFRAGLYNEQFF,TGTGCCAGCAGCTTCCGAGCAGGACTTTACAATGAGCAGTTCTTC
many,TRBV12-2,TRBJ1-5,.,CASRAIDRSILHQPQHF,TGTGCAAGTCGCGCCATAGACAGGTCCATCCTCCATCAGCCCCAGCATTTT
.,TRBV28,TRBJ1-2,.,CASSRVNGYTF,TGTGCCAGCAGCAGGGTCAATGGCTACACCTTC
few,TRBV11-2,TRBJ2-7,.,CASSLGGGPHEQYF,TGTGCCAGCAGCTTAGGAGGAGGGCCACACGAGCAGTACTTC
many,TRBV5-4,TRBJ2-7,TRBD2,CASSEGLALTYEQYF,TGTGCCAGCAGCGAGGGACTAGCGTTGACCTACGAGCAGTACTTC